The T cell receptor beta chain described here comes from a study of cytomegalovirus exposure and HLA in healthy donors. Broader study findings: In an earlier analysis, productive rearrangement rates for most beta V segments clustered near 87% or 30%. In vitro assays verified that three CMV-associated chains recognized CMV antigens specifically.

This clone was observed a few times. Its antigen is undetermined. Other DNA sequences in the same sample also yield this CDR3. The germline V gene has CDR1 SGHRS and CDR2 YFSETQ. Trimming at V came to 3 bases and at J to 4 bases, leaving 5 bases not matched to a gene. The CDR3 totals 14 residues. PCR used 60 Vbeta primers and 13 Jbeta primers. Libraries were prepared by immunoSEQ multiplex PCR; TCRdb keeps only in-frame clonotypes and omits some of them. Of roughly 150,000 clones detected, 64% appear once; the ten largest clones hold 3%. The receptor's source is a woman aged 30 to 39 in good health and CMV-seropositive. The rearrangement links TRBV5-1 to TRBJ2-7, with TRBD2 identical over 9 bases. The sample consisted of PBMCs. The CDR3 sequence is CASSSSGTGYEQYF. The CDR3 coding sequence is TGCGCCAGCAGCTCTAGCGGGACTGGGTACGAGCAGTACTTC.